The T cell receptor (beta chain) under discussion was sequenced for a study of vaccination effects on CD4 cells after COVID-19 (dated by TCRdb to between 2021 and 2024). With regard to the full study: Participants received two doses of either the BNT162b2 or the mRNA-1273 mRNA SARS-CoV-2 vaccine. In the study, cultures from other donors were sequenced using the Oncomine TCR Beta short-read assay on an Illumina iSeq 100. SARS-CoV-2 spike-specific CD4+ TCR repertoires were compared before and after mRNA vaccination in COVID-19 convalescent patients and in infection-naive vaccine recipients. Altogether, some 10 COVID-19 convalescent patients and a few SARS-CoV-2-naive healthy vaccine recipients made up the full study.

Trimming costs V 6 bases and J 6 bases, and their ends lie 18 bases apart. The CDR3, from cysteine to phenylalanine, totals 15 residues. The retained sequence is limited to the CDR3, 45 bases, with the frame set at the first base. Looking up the germline V gene yields CDR1 MNHEY and CDR2 SVGEGT. To identify antigen-specific CD4+ T cell clonotypes by their expansion, the ViraFEST assay first stimulated PBMC with viral peptide pools and then applied TCR sequencing. After less than 13 days of culture, CD4+ T cells were isolated with the EasySep CD4+ T cell isolation kit. Negative nucleocapsid antibody results before and after vaccination confirmed that the healthy vaccine recipients had no prior SARS-CoV-2 infection. Roughly 2.1 million PBMC per well were cultured in IMDM with about 4.8% human AB serum, 8 to 10 IU/ml IL-2 and gentamicin, plus 10 ug/ml peptides. Half of the culture medium was replaced with fresh IL-2-containing medium on days 3 and 7. Unless otherwise noted, each peptide stimulation condition was cultured in triplicate wells. Using Ficoll-Paque Plus gradient centrifugation, PBMC were separated from whole blood and then either used fresh or cryopreserved at -140C. The overlapping peptide pools covered the spike proteins of SARS-CoV-2 as well as those of the common cold coronaviruses HCoV-NL63, HCoV-OC43 and HCoV-229E. The QIAamp micro DNA kit was used to extract genomic DNA from the cultured CD4+ T cells.

Here is what the overall study found, with its caveats: In healthy vaccine recipients, vaccine-induced clones were almost all SARS-CoV-2 mono-reactive, with only 1 of 255 cross-reactive with common cold coronaviruses. Only a small number of convalescent patients were included, and no early post-infection timepoints were available, which limited the study. Marked clonal contraction was observed in both infection-induced and vaccine-induced clones at late post-vaccination timepoints, consistent with waning T cell responses.

The method behind the library was the immunoSEQ multiplex PCR assay. TCR beta CDR3 sequencing was performed on DNA from the cultured, isolated CD4+ T cells. On the study's bioinformatics: Non-productive TCR sequences were removed, reads were trimmed to the CDR3 region, and CDR3s of at least 7 amino acids were retained. Antigen-specific clonotypes were identified using the MANAFEST web app by comparison of expansion in peptide wells against reference cultures. To count as positive, a clone had to show expansion at FDR<0.05 compared with the reference and with all other wells, an odds ratio above 5, and a frequency above 0.1% in two replicate wells. Cross-reactive clonotypes were defined as significantly expanded in SARS-CoV-2 spike wells and in at least one common cold coronavirus spike condition. CDR3 similarity was assessed by Levenshtein distance with the stringdist R package, and unrooted trees were built with ape in R 3.6.1. The source is immuneACCESS, and TCRdb retained only in-frame sequences with V and J called. Part of the clones is not carried over; for the studies checked, unresolved V genes explain less than half of this, and the remainder is unexplained. V and J calls and clone size are given by that table; D and trimming were obtained from the DNA. Within this sample are about 20,000 clones, with about 68% of them counted one time only. The top ten constitute approximately 19% of the sample.

Turning to this clone: The antigen this receptor binds is unknown. Base qualities are missing; no much larger clone stands one base away.

The starting material was CD4+ T cells from PBMCs cultured with HCoV-NL63 spike peptides, obtained before COVID-19 vaccination. Reading the label with the study, this specimen's cell subset or site is: HCoV-NL63 spike overlapping peptide pool stimulation. Rearrangement joined TRBV6-2 or TRBV6-3 to TRBJ1-5, with TRBD1 tentatively as D gene (6 bases match). The sequence derives from a human donor who received a COVID-19 vaccine. CDR3 loop: CASSSGQTISQPQHF. The sequenced DNA: TGTGCCAGCAGCTCCGGACAGACTATTTCTCAGCCCCAGCATTTT.